This T cell receptor (beta chain) is drawn from a study of T-cell memory formation after mild COVID-19. Study-wide context: TCR clusters were mostly confined to one donor each. Overall study results and limits: CD8+ contracting clones occupied EMRA, while CD4+ ones occupied mainly CM and EM. Pre-infection memory harbored some responding clones, suggesting cross-reactive memory joined.

5'RACE with constant-segment primers built TCRalpha and TCRbeta cDNA libraries with UMIs. Each CDR3 protein is one row after TCRdb ran MiXCR on the 5' RACE reads. The sample comprises around 250,000 distinct CDR3 sequences, about 16% of which are singletons, and around 23% rests with the top ten. To note about this clonotype: Its antigen is as yet unknown.

Trimming stripped 6 bases from V and 7 bases from J, with 10 bases between. CDR1 SQVTM and CDR2 ANQGSEA come from the germline V gene. The CDR3 length is 11 residues. This sequence joins TRBV29-1 and TRBJ2-1; tentative D call: TRBD2 (5 bases). The receptor's source is a man younger than 35 who had mild COVID-19 (a few samples of this study predate the infection). Cell type and time point are not known. Sequencing was done on a sample of PBMCs or a T cell subset sorted from them (not recorded which). The CDR3 reads CSVTTGNEQFF. The CDR3 DNA follows: TGCAGCGTCACCACGGGGAATGAGCAGTTCTTC.